The TCR beta chain described here comes from a study of cytomegalovirus exposure and HLA in healthy donors. V lost 1 base to trimming and J lost 3 bases, with 22 bases between them. Germline V gives CDR1 SEHNR, CDR2 FQNEAQ (reference sequence). The CDR3 sequence is 19 residues long. The PCR made use of 60 Vbeta and 13 Jbeta primers. Sequenced by immunoSEQ multiplex PCR; TCRdb stores in-frame clones only, minus some. The table records more than 150,000 clones, over 80% of them present only once. Source material: PBMCs. This clonotype originated in a girl between 10 and 17 years old in good health and CMV-seropositive. V is TRBV7-9 and J is TRBJ2-1; perhaps TRBD2 as D (6 bases). As DNA, the CDR3 is TGTGCCAGCAGCTTAGTCCCGTTGCGGGGAGTCCCAGTCTACAATGAGCAGTTCTTC. Amino acid sequence: CASSLVPLRGVPVYNEQFF.